This T cell receptor beta chain was identified during a study of CD8+ T cells in alopecia areata. Across the whole study: Severity was scored as percentage of affected scalp area in treated patients.

Treatment: oral pan-JAK inhibitor, 5-10 mg twice daily. Extraction and reverse transcription of RNA yielded cDNA as the sequencing template. Profiling relied on immunoSEQ multiplex PCR, and the TCRdb table lists in-frame clones only, not all of them. The data contain around 270,000 clones, 58% of them singletons. Comments on this clone: The antigen is unknown.

The CDR3 has 15 residues. Germline assignment: CDR1 GTSNPN and CDR2 SVGIG (reference sequence). Losses at the gene ends were 2 bases for V and 7 bases for J; bases not matched to a gene: 7. The study's findings and limits: Significant decreases in scalp clonality and expanded CD8+ clones followed tofacitinib treatment.

The material sequenced was CD4+ T cells sorted from blood, taken at week 24, from a patient treated with tofacitinib. The chain links TRBV30 to TRBJ1-6, with TRBD1 matching over 8 bases. This sequence originates from a human donor with alopecia areata. The chain's CDR3 is CAWSLRTGWNSPLHF. The DNA of the CDR3 is TGTGCCTGGAGTCTCCGGACAGGGTGGAATTCACCCCTCCACTTT.